The clone carrying this TCR beta chain showed up many times. These data are taken from a study of neurological immune-mediated disorders. MiXCR, run by TCRdb on the 5' RACE reads, gives a single entry per CDR3 protein. This table has approximately 51,000 distinct CDR3 sequences, about 3.5% appearing once. Germline CDR1 SGHTA, CDR2 FQGTGA. The CDR3 length is 13 residues. V lost 2 bases to trimming and J lost 6 bases, with 9 bases between them. The chain employs TRBV7-3 and TRBJ2-3; D not certain. Sequences were obtained from PBMCs. This receptor was taken from a man aged 40-49 years with multiple sclerosis. As DNA, the CDR3 is TGTGCCAGCAGCTTATTATTCACGGATACGCAGTATTTT. Translation gives CASSLLFTDTQYF.